The clone carrying this T cell receptor beta chain appeared a few times. Antigen unknown. V lost 5 bases and J lost 8, with 10 bases in between. The CDR3 extends over 12 amino acids. The V gene's germline CDR1 is SEHNR and CDR2 FQNEAQ (reference sequence). The record originates from a study of T cell repertoires in cytomegalovirus infection. TCRdb re-analysed the reads in MiXCR, keeping a single row per CDR3 protein. This table has about 890,000 distinct CDR3 sequences, 30% to 40% appearing once. The rearrangement uses TRBV7-9 and TRBJ2-1; no clear D gene. This sequence originates from a human donor in good health (CMV status not recorded). Some clones in this sample may be carry-over from other donors' samples. Sequencing was performed on cultured CD8+ T cells from PBMCs, taken from culture after CMV antigen stimulation. The CDR3 DNA reads as TGTGCCAGCAGCCGGCCGGGCTATGAGCAGTTCTTC. Translating gives CASSRPGYEQFF.